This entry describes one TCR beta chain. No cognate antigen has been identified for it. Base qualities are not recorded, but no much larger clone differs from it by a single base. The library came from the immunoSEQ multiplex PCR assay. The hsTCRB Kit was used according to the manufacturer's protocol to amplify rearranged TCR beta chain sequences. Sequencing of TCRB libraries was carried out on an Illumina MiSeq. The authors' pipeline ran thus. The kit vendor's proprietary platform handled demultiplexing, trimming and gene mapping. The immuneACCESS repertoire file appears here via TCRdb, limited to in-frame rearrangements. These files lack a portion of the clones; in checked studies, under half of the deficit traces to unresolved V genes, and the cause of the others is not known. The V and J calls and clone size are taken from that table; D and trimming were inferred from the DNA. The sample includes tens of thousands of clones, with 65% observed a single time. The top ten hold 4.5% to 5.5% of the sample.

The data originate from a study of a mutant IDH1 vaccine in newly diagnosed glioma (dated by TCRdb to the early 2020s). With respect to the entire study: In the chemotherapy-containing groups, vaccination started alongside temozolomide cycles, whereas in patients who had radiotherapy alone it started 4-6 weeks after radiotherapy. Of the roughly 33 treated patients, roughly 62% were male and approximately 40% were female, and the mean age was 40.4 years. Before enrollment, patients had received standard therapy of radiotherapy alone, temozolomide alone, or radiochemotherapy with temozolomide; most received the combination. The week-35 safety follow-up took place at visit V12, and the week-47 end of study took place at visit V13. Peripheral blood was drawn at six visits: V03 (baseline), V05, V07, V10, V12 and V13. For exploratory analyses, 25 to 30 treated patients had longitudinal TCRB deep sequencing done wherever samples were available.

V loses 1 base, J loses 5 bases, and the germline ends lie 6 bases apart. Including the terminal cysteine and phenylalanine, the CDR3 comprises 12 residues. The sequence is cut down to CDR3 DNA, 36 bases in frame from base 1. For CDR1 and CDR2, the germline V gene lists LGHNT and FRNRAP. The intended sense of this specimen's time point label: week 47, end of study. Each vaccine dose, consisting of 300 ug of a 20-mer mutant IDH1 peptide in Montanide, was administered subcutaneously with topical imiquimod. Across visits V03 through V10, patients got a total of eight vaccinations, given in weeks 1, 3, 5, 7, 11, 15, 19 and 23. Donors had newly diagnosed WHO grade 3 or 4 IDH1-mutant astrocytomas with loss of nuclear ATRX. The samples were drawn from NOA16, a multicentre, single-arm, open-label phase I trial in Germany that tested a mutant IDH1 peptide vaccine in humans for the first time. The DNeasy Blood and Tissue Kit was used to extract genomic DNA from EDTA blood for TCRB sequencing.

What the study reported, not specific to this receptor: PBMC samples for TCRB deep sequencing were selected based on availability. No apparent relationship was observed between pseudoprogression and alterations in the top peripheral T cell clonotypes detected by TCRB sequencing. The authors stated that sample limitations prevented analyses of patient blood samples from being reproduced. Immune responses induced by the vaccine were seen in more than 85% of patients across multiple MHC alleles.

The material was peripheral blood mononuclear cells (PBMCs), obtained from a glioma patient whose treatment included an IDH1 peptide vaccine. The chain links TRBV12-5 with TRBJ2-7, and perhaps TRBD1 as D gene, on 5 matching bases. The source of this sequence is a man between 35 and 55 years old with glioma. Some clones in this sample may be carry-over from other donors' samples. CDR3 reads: CASGLGGDEQYF. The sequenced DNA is TGTGCTAGTGGTTTGGGGGGCGACGAGCAGTACTTC.